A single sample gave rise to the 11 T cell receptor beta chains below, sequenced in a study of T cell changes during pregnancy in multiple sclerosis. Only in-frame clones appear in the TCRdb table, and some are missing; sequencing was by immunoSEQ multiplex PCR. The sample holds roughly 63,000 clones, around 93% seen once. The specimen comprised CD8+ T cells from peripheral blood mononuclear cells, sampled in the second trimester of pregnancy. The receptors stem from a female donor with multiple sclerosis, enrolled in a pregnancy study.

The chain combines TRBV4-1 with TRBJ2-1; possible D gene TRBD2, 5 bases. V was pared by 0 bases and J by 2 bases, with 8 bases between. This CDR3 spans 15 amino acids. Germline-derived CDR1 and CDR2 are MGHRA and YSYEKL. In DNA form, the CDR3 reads TGCGCCAGCAGCCAAGATCCGGGGACCTACAATGAGCAGTTCTTC. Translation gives CASSQDPGTYNEQFF.

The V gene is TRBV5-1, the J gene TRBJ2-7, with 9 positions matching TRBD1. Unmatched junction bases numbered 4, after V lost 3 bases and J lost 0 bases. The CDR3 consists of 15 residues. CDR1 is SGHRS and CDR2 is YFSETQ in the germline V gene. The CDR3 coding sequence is TGCGCCAGCAGCTGGCGACAGGGGGGCTCCTACGAGCAGTACTTC. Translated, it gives CASSWRQGGSYEQYF.

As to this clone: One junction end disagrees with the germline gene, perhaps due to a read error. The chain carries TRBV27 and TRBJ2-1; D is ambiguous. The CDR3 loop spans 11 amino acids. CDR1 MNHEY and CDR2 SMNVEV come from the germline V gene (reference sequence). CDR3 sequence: CASSSYYEQFF. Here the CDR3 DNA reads TGTGCCAGCAGTTCCTACTATGAGCAGTTCTTC.

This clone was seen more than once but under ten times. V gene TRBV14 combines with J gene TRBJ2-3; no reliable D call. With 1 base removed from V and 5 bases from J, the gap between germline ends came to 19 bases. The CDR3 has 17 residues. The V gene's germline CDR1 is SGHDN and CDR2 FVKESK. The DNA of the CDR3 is TGTGCCAGCAGCCAAGCCCCTAGGTTCCTCTTCCAAGATACGCAGTATTTT. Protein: CASSQAPRFLFQDTQYF.

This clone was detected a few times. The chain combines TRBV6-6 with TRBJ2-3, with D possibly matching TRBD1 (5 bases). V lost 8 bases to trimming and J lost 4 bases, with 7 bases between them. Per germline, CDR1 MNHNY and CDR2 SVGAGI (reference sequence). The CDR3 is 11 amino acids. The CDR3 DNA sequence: TGTGCCAGCCTAGGGGCAGATACGCAGTATTTT. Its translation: CASLGADTQYF.

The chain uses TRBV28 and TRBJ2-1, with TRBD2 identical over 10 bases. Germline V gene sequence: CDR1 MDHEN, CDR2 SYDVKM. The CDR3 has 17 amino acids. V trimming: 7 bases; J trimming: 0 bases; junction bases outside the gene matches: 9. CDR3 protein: CASTEISGRSSYNEQFF. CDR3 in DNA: TGTGCCAGCACCGAAATTAGCGGGAGGAGCTCCTACAATGAGCAGTTCTTC.

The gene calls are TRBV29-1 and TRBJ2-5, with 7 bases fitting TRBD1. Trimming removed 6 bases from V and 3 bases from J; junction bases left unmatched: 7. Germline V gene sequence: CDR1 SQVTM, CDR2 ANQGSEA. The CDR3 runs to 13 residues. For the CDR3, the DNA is TGCAGCGTCGACAACAGGGGAAAAGAGACCCAGTACTTC. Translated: CSVDNRGKETQYF.

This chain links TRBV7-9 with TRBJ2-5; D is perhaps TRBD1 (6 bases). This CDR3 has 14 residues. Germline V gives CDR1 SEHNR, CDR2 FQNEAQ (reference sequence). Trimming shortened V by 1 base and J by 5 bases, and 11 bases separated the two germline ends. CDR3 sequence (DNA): TGTGCCAGCAGCTTAGTGGGGGCAGGGGAGACCCAGTACTTC. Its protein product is CASSLVGAGETQYF.

CDR3 protein: CASSMGPVAELFF. The CDR3 DNA reads TGCGCCAGCAGTATGGGCCCAGTGGCGGAGCTGTTTTTT. V is TRBV10-1 and J is TRBJ2-2; D not resolved. The germline gives CDR1 WNHNN, CDR2 SYGVQD (reference sequence). V was cut by 5 bases and J by 10 bases, with 14 bases left in between. CDR3 length equals 13 residues.

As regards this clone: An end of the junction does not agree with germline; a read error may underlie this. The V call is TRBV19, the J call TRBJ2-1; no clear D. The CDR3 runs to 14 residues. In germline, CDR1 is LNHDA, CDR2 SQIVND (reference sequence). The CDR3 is CASSIWSTYNEQFF. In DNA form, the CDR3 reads TGTGCCAGTAGTATTTGGTCTACCTATAATGAGCAGTTCTTC.

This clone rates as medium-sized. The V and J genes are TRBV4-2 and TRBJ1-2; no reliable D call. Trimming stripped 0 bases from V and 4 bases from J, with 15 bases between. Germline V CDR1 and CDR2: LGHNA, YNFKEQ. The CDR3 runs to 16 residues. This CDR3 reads CASSQDQARQPYGYTF. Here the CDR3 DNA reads TGTGCCAGCAGCCAAGATCAGGCCAGGCAGCCCTATGGCTACACCTTC.